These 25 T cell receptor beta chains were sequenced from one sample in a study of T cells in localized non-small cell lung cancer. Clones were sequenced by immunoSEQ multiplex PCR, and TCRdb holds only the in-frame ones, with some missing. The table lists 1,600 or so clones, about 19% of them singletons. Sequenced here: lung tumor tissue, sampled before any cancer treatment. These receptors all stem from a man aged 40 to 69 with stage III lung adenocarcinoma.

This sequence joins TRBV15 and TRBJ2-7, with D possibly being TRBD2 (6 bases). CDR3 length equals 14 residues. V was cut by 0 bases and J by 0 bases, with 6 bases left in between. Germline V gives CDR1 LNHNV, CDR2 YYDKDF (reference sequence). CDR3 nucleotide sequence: TGTGCCACCAGCAGAGAGCGGGACTCCTACGAGCAGTACTTC. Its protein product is CATSRERDSYEQYF. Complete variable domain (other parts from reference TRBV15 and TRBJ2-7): DAMVIQNPRYQVTQFGKPVTLSCSQTLNHNVMYWYQQKSSQAPKLLFHYYDKDFNNEADTPDNFQSRRPNTSFCFLDIRSPGLGDTAMYLCATSRERDSYEQYFGPGTRLTVT.

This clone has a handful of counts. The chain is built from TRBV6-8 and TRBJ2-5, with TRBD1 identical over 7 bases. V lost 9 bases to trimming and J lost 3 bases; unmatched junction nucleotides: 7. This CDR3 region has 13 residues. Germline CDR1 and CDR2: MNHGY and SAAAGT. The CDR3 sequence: CASTRGSEETQYF. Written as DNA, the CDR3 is TGTGCCAGTACCAGGGGGTCTGAAGAGACCCAGTACTTC.

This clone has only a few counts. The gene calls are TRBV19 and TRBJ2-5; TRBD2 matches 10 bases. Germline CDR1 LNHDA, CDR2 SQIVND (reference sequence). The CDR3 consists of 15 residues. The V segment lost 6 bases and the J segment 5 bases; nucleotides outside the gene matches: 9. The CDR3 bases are TGTGCCAGTAGCTTTTCTAGCGGGAGCTATGAGACCCAGTACTTC. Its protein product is CASSFSSGSYETQYF.

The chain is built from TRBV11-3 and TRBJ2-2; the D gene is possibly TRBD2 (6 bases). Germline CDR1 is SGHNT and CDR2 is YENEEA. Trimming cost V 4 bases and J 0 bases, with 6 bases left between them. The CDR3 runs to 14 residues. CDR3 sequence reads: CASSWGANTGELFF. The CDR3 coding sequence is TGTGCCAGCAGCTGGGGGGCGAACACCGGGGAGCTGTTTTTT.

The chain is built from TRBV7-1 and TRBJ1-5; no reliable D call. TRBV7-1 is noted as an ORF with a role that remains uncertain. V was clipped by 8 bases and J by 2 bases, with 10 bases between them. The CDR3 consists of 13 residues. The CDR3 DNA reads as TGTGCCAGCTGTAGCGACCGCAATCAGCCCCAGCATTTT. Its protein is CASCSDRNQPQHF.

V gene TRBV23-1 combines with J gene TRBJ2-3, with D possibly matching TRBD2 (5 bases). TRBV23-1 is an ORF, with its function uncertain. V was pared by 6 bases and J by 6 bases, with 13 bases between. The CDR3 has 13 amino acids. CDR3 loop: CASSLERGDTQYF. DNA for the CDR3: TGCGCCAGCAGCTTGGAGCGAGGGGATACGCAGTATTTT.

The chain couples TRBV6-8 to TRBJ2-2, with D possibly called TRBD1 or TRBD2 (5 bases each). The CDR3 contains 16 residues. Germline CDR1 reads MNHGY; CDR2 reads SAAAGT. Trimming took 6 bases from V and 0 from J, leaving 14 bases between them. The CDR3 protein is CASSHNRGSNTGELFF. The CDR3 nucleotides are TGTGCCAGCAGCCATAATCGGGGCTCGAACACCGGGGAGCTGTTTTTT.

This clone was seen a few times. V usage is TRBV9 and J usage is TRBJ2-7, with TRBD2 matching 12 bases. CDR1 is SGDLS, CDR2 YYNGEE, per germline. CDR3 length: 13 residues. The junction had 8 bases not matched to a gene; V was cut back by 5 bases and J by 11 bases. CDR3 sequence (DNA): TGTGCCAGCAGGAGCGGACTAGCGGGAATAGAGTACTTC. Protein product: CASRSGLAGIEYF.

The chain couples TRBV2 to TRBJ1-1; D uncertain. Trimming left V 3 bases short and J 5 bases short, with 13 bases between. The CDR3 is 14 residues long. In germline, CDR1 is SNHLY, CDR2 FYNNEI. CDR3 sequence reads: CASSDRLVRTEAFF. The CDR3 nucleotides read TGTGCCAGCAGTGACAGGTTGGTACGGACTGAAGCTTTCTTT.

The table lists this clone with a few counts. CDR3 sequence: CASSIGPSGTEAFF. CDR3 DNA: TGTGCCAGTAGTATCGGGCCCTCGGGCACTGAAGCTTTCTTT. The gene calls are TRBV19 and TRBJ1-1; D remains ambiguous. V shed 3 bases and J shed 4 bases, with 12 bases lying between them. This CDR3 has 14 residues. The V gene's germline CDR1 is LNHDA and CDR2 SQIVND (reference sequence).

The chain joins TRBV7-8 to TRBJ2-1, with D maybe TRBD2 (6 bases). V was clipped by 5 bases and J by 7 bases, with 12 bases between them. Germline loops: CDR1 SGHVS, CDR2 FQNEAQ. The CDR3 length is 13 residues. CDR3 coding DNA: TGTGCCAGCAGCCTACAGGAGGGGAATGAGCAGTTCTTC. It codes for CASSLQEGNEQFF.

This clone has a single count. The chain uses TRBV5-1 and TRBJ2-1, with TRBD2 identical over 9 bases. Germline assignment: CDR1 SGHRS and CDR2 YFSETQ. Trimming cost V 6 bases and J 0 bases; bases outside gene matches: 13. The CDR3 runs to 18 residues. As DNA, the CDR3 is TGCGCCAGCAACGTCGGTACTAGCGGGCTGAGCTCCTACAATGAGCAGTTCTTC. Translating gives CASNVGTSGLSSYNEQFF.

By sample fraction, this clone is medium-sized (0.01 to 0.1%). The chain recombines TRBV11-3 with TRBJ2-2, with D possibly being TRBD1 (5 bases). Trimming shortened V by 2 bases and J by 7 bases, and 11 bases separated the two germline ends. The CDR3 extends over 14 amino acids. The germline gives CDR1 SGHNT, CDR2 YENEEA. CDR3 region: CASSLLGAVGELFF. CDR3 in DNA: TGTGCCAGCAGCTTACTTGGGGCCGTCGGGGAGCTGTTTTTT.

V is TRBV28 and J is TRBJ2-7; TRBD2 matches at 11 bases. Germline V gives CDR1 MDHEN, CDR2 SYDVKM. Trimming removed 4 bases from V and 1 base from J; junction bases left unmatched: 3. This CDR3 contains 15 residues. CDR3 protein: CASSSWTSGSYEQYF. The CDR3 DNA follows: TGTGCCAGCAGTTCCTGGACTAGCGGGTCCTACGAGCAGTACTTC.

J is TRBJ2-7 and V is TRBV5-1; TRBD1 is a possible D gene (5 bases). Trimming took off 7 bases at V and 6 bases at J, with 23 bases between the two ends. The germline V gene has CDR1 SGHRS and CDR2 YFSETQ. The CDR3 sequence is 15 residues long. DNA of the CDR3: TGCGCCAGCCGCCGGACGGCAGGGAATACGATCGAGCAGTACTTC. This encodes CASRRTAGNTIEQYF.

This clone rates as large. The DNA for the CDR3 is TGTGCCAGCAGGGACGGAGCCCGCCACGAGCAGTACTTC. Protein sequence: CASRDGARHEQYF. The rearrangement joins TRBV9 to TRBJ2-7, with unresolved D. Germline V gene lookup returns CDR1 SGDLS and CDR2 YYNGEE. The V end was cut by 5 bases, the J end by 5 bases, with 14 bases between. The CDR3 runs to 13 residues.

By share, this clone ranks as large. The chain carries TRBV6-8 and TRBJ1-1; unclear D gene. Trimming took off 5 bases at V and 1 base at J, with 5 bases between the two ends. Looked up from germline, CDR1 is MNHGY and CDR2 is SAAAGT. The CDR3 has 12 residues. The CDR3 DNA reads TGTGCCAGCAGTGACCCGAACACTGAAGCTTTCTTT. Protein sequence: CASSDPNTEAFF.

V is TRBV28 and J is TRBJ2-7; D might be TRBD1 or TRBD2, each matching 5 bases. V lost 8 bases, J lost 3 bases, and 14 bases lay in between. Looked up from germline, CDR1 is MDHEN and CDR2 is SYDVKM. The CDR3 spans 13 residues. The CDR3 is CASWSGTSYEQYF. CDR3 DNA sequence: TGTGCCAGCTGGTCCGGGACCAGCTACGAGCAGTACTTC. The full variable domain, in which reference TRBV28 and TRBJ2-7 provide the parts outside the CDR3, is DVKVTQSSRYLVKRTGEKVFLECVQDMDHENMFWYRQDPGLGLRLIYFSYDVKMKEKGDIPEGYSVSREKKERFSLILESASTNQTSMYLCASWSGTSYEQYFGPGTRLTVT.

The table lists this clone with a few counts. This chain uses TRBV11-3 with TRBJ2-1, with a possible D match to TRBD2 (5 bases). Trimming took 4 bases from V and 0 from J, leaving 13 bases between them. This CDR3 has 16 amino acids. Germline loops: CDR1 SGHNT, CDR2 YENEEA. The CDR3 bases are TGTGCCAGCAGCTCGCGTGTGGGGAGCTCCTACAATGAGCAGTTCTTC. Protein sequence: CASSSRVGSSYNEQFF.

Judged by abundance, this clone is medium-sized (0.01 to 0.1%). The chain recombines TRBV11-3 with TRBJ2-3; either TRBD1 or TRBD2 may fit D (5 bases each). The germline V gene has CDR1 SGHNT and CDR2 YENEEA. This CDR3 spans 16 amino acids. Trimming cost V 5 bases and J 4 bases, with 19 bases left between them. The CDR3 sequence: CASSGREAGSPDTQYF. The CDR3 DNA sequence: TGTGCCAGCAGCGGTCGGGAAGCAGGGTCCCCAGATACGCAGTATTTT.

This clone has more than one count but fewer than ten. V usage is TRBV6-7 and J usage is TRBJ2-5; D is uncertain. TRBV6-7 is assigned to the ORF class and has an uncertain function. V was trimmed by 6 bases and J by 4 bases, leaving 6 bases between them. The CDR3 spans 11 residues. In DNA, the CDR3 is TGTGCCAGCAGCCGTGGAGAGACCCAGTACTTC. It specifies CASSRGETQYF.

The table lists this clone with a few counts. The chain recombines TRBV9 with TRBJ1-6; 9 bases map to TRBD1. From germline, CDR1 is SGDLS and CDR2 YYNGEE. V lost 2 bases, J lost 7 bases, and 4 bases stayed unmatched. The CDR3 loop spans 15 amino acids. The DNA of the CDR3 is TGTGCCAGCAGCGTGCGGGACAGGGACAATTCACCCCTCCACTTT. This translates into CASSVRDRDNSPLHF.

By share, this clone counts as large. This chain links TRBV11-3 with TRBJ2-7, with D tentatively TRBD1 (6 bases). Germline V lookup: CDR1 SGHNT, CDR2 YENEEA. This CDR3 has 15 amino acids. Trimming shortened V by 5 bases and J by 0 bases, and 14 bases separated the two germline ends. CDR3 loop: CASSTYQGPSYEQYF. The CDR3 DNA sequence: TGTGCCAGCAGCACTTACCAGGGGCCCTCCTACGAGCAGTACTTC.

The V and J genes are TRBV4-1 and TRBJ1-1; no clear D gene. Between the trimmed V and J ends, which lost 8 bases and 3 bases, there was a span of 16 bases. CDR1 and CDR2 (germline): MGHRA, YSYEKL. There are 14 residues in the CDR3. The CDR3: CASLRTAFDTEAFF. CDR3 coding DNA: TGCGCCAGCCTCCGGACGGCTTTCGACACTGAAGCTTTCTTT.

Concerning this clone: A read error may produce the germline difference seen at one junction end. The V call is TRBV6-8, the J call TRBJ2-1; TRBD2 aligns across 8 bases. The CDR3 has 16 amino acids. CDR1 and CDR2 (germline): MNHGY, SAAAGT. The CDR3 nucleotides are TGTGCCAGCAGTCACTCCTTCGCGGGAGGATACAATGAGCAGTTCTTC. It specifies CASSHSFAGGYNEQFF.